The clone carrying this T cell receptor beta chain was seen more than once but under ten times. Its specificity is not known. Germline V gene lookup returns CDR1 DFQATT and CDR2 SNEGSKA (reference sequence). This CDR3 is 13 amino acids long. The V gene lost 3 bases and the J gene lost 1 base, with 9 bases spanning the gap. For sequencing, patients were chosen who had shown expansion of CD8+CD57+ cells by flow cytometry. These data come from a study of CD8+CD57+ T cells in acquired aplastic anemia. General study findings and limits: A significant difference in CD8+ Simpson's diversity between patients and controls was not found.

CDR3 and TCR beta VDJ profiling relied on a genomic DNA template. TCRdb used MiXCR to reprocess the reads, holding one entry per CDR3 protein. The repertoire holds roughly 500,000 distinct CDR3 sequences, with around 30% as singletons. The chain is built from TRBV20-1 and TRBJ1-1, with D perhaps matching TRBD1 (6 bases). The TCR originated in a human donor with aplastic anemia. The sequenced sample was sorted CD4+, CD8+, or CD8+CD57+ T cells (not recorded which) from PBMCs. CDR3 bases: TGCAGTGCTAGCGCAGGGGCGAACACTGAAGCTTTCTTT. As protein: CSASAGANTEAFF.